These 27 T cell receptor beta chains were all obtained from the same sample, sequenced in a study of CD8+CD57+ T cells in acquired aplastic anemia. Patients who underwent sequencing had shown CD8+CD57+ cell expansion by flow cytometry. Genomic DNA was employed as the template in profiling TCR beta VDJ and CDR3. TCRdb itself ran the reads through MiXCR, one entry per CDR3 protein. The sample includes about 40,000 distinct CDR3 sequences, less than 65% of them seen just once. Source material: sorted CD4+, CD8+, or CD8+CD57+ T cells (not recorded which) from PBMCs. The source is a human donor with aplastic anemia.

The chain combines TRBV19 with TRBJ1-5; the D is unclear. Trimming removed 4 bases from V and 7 bases from J, with 17 bases in between. Germline V gene lookup returns CDR1 LNHDA and CDR2 SQIVND (reference sequence). The CDR3 extends over 15 amino acids. CDR3 region: CASSTTGQSSQPQHF. DNA of the CDR3: TGTGCCAGTAGTACCACCGGCCAATCAAGCCAGCCCCAGCATTTT.

As concerns this clonotype: An end of the junction does not agree with germline; a read error may underlie this. The chain carries TRBV7-9 and TRBJ2-3; D is undetermined. Germline V lookup: CDR1 SEHNR, CDR2 FQNEAQ (reference sequence). This CDR3 is built from 14 residues. Here the CDR3 DNA reads TGTGCCAGCAGCTCCCACTCAGCCGCAGATACGCGGTATTTT. Residues: CASSSHSAADTRYF.

Notes on this clonotype: An end of the junction does not agree with germline; a read error may underlie this. This sequence joins TRBV27 and TRBJ1-5; D is undetermined. The V gene's germline CDR1 is MNHEY and CDR2 SMNVEV (reference sequence). This CDR3 is 14 amino acids long. Written as DNA, the CDR3 is TGTCCCAGCAGTTTCTGGGGTAGCAATCAGCCCCAGCATTTT. This translates into CPSSFWGSNQPQHF.

The table lists this clonotype with a count of one. The chain links TRBV2 to TRBJ1-2; a weak D match, TRBD1 (5 bases). CDR1 is SNHLY and CDR2 is FYNNEI in the germline V gene. There are 15 residues in the CDR3. With 5 bases removed from V and 6 bases from J, the gap between germline ends came to 19 bases. This CDR3 reads CASSYSPGTKNGYTF. DNA of the CDR3: TGTGCCAGCAGTTACTCTCCAGGGACGAAAAATGGCTACACCTTC. Together with reference TRBV2 and TRBJ1-2, the CDR3 gives the full variable domain: EPEVTQTPSHQVTQMGQEVILRCVPISNHLYFYWYRQILGQKVEFLVSFYNNEISEKSEIFDDQFSVERPDGSNFTLKIRSTKLEDSAMYFCASSYSPGTKNGYTFGSGTRLTVV.

This sequence joins TRBV15 and TRBJ2-1; 7 nucleotides match TRBD2. This CDR3 region has 14 residues. V dropped 3 bases and J dropped 2; count of bases not matched to a gene: 1. Per the germline V gene, CDR1 is LNHNV and CDR2 is YYDKDF (reference sequence). The CDR3 sequence: CATSRGGTYNEQFF. Here the CDR3 DNA reads TGTGCCACCAGCAGGGGGGGGACCTACAATGAGCAGTTCTTC. Together with reference TRBV15 and TRBJ2-1, the CDR3 gives the full variable domain: DAMVIQNPRYQVTQFGKPVTLSCSQTLNHNVMYWYQQKSSQAPKLLFHYYDKDFNNEADTPDNFQSRRPNTSFCFLDIRSPGLGDTAMYLCATSRGGTYNEQFFGPGTRLTVL.

Many counts were recorded for this clonotype. This chain connects TRBV9 to TRBJ1-4, with 11 positions matching TRBD1. V shed 2 bases and J 4 bases; nucleotides not matched to a gene: 4. From germline, CDR1 is SGDLS and CDR2 YYNGEE. CDR3 length equals 16 residues. CDR3 DNA: TGTGCCAGCAGCGTCGGACAGGGGGCGATTAATGAAAAACTGTTTTTT. This codes for CASSVGQGAINEKLFF.

V is TRBV30 and J is TRBJ1-3, with D tentatively TRBD1 (5 bases). The V end was cut by 2 bases, the J end by 12 bases, with 14 bases between. The CDR3 is 12 amino acids. Germline CDR1 is GTSNPN and CDR2 is SVGIG (reference sequence). The CDR3 DNA reads as TGTGCCTGGAGTCCTAAGACAGCTGGCATATATTTT. It encodes CAWSPKTAGIYF.

This clonotype was seen a few times. J is TRBJ2-7 and V is TRBV4-3; a possible D gene is TRBD1 (5 bases). The CDR3 is 13 amino acids. CDR1 and CDR2 from the germline V gene are LGHNA and YSLEER. The V and J ends lost 5 bases and 6 bases respectively, with 14 bases between them. The CDR3 DNA reads as TGCGCCAGCAGCTTTGGCAGGGTTAGCGAGCAGTACTTC. It codes for CASSFGRVSEQYF.

The CDR3 nucleotides are TGTGCCAGCAGCCCTCAGTATGAGCAGTACTTC. This gives the protein CASSPQYEQYF. The chain links TRBV7-2 to TRBJ2-1, with no clear D. The closer fit of TRBJ2-7 to the DNA end suggests the J call may be wrong. This CDR3 is built from 11 residues. CDR1 SGHTA and CDR2 FQGNSA come from the germline V gene.

The chain combines TRBV12-3 or TRBV12-4 with TRBJ2-3; unclear D gene. CDR3 length: 16 residues. V dropped 2 bases and J dropped 0 bases, with 12 bases sitting between them. The chain's CDR3 is CASSLRLKSSTDTQYF. For the CDR3, the DNA is TGTGCCAGCAGTTTACGACTCAAGTCAAGCACAGATACGCAGTATTTT.

The chain recombines TRBV19 with TRBJ1-2, with D hard to call. Germline V CDR1 and CDR2: LNHDA, SQIVND (reference sequence). The CDR3 is made up of 12 amino acids. Trimming shortened V by 10 bases and J by 4 bases, and 13 bases separated the two germline ends. The CDR3 DNA reads TGTGCCACCCGTGGCCCTGTCTATGGCTACACCTTC. This translates into CATRGPVYGYTF.

The chain couples TRBV24-1 to TRBJ2-7, with no clear D. Per germline, CDR1 KGHDR and CDR2 SFDVKD. The CDR3 has 13 residues. Trimming stripped 4 bases from V and 2 bases from J, with 8 bases between. This chain's CDR3 is CATSDGWTYEQYF. The CDR3 region has the DNA TGTGCCACCAGTGACGGATGGACCTACGAGCAGTACTTC.

The chain couples TRBV28 to TRBJ1-4, with a tentative D call TRBD1 (5 bases). Trimming left V 11 bases short and J 6 bases short, with 19 bases between. Germline CDR1 is MDHEN and CDR2 is SYDVKM. The CDR3 covers 14 residues. Here the CDR3 DNA reads TGTGCCGCAGCTGAGGGGCCGCGAGATGAAAAACTGTTTTTT. Protein: CAAAEGPRDEKLFF.

V usage is TRBV10-3 and J usage is TRBJ1-5; D not certain. The germline CDR1 and CDR2 sequences are ENHRY and SYGVKD. The length of the CDR3 is 16 residues. Trimming stripped 2 bases from V and 4 bases from J, with 15 bases between. CDR3 nucleotide sequence: TGTGCCATCAGTGAGGAGAACAGCAGGCCTAATCAGCCCCAGCATTTT. This encodes CAISEENSRPNQPQHF.

The chain joins TRBV7-3 to TRBJ1-1; the D gene is possibly TRBD1 (5 bases). Trimming stripped 0 bases from V and 1 base from J, with 9 bases between. Germline values: CDR1 SGHTA, CDR2 FQGTGA. The CDR3 covers 15 residues. The CDR3 DNA follows: TGTGCCAGCAGCTTAACGAGGACACCGAACACTGAAGCTTTCTTT. Protein: CASSLTRTPNTEAFF.

To note about this clonotype: A much larger clone lies one base from this, so it may be a read error. CDR3 bases: TGTGCCAGCGGCCCCCAGGGGGGATACACAGATACGCAGTATTTT. Encoded protein: CASGPQGGYTDTQYF. The chain couples TRBV7-3 to TRBJ2-3; a possible D gene is TRBD1 (7 bases). CDR1 is SGHTA and CDR2 is FQGTGA in the germline V gene. The CDR3 covers 15 residues. Trimming pared 8 bases from V and 2 bases from J, leaving 17 bases between.

The genes are TRBV15 and TRBJ2-7; the match to TRBD1 covers 10 bases. Germline-derived CDR1 and CDR2 are LNHNV and YYDKDF (reference sequence). The CDR3 is 17 amino acids. Unmatched junction bases numbered 8, after V lost 0 bases and J lost 3 bases. The DNA for the CDR3 is TGTGCCACCAGCAGAGAGGAAGGCGGGACAGGGGACTACGAGCAGTACTTC. This codes for CATSREEGGTGDYEQYF. The variable domain in full, with the rest retrieved from reference TRBV15 and TRBJ2-7, is DAMVIQNPRYQVTQFGKPVTLSCSQTLNHNVMYWYQQKSSQAPKLLFHYYDKDFNNEADTPDNFQSRRPNTSFCFLDIRSPGLGDTAMYLCATSREEGGTGDYEQYFGPGTRLTVT.

The chain uses TRBV19 and TRBJ1-2, with unresolved D. V was trimmed by 3 bases and J by 8 bases, leaving 16 bases between them. Germline assignment: CDR1 LNHDA and CDR2 SQIVND (reference sequence). This CDR3 region has 14 residues. CDR3 in DNA: TGTGCCAGTAGTATCGGAAGGGCCCCGAGGGGCTACACCTTC. It codes for CASSIGRAPRGYTF.

This clonotype was counted a few times. The chain carries TRBV15 and TRBJ2-1; D gene ambiguous. Germline V gene data show CDR1 as LNHNV and CDR2 as YYDKDF (reference sequence). V shed 1 base and J shed 1 base, with 8 bases lying between them. CDR3 length: 15 amino acids. The CDR3 DNA reads TGTGCCACCAGCAGAGGAGGCTGGTCCTACAATGAGCAGTTCTTC. Translating it yields CATSRGGWSYNEQFF.

There are a few counts of this clonotype. This sequence joins TRBV2 and TRBJ1-6; TRBD1 matches at 7 bases. This CDR3 comprises 13 residues. Germline lookup yields CDR1 SNHLY and CDR2 FYNNEI. J was trimmed by 13 bases and V by 5 bases; bases with no gene match: 8. The CDR3 DNA is TGTGCCAGCAGTACTCTACAGGGGAGTCCCCTCCACTTT. Translated, it gives CASSTLQGSPLHF.

The chain links TRBV2 to TRBJ1-2, with a weak D call TRBD1 (5 bases). V gave up 1 base and J gave up 8 bases, with 11 bases separating them. CDR3 size: 13 residues. CDR1 is SNHLY, CDR2 FYNNEI, per germline. The CDR3 nucleotides are TGTGCCAGCAGTGAAGGGGGGATTGGAGGCTACACCTTC. Translating gives CASSEGGIGGYTF. Based on the CDR3 plus reference TRBV2 and TRBJ1-2, the full variable domain is EPEVTQTPSHQVTQMGQEVILRCVPISNHLYFYWYRQILGQKVEFLVSFYNNEISEKSEIFDDQFSVERPDGSNFTLKIRSTKLEDSAMYFCASSEGGIGGYTFGSGTRLTVV.

V is TRBV5-4 and J is TRBJ1-1; D not certain. The CDR3 totals 15 residues. V lost 2 bases and J 9 bases, leaving 20 bases between the germline ends. CDR1 SGHNT and CDR2 YYREEE come from the germline V gene (reference sequence). The CDR3 loop is CASSFHGPEATKAFF. The CDR3 DNA reads TGTGCCAGCAGCTTTCATGGACCCGAAGCAACCAAAGCTTTCTTT.

The rearrangement links TRBV12-3 or TRBV12-4 to TRBJ2-7; D gene unclear. Trimming pared 3 bases from V and 4 bases from J, leaving 10 bases between. This CDR3 contains 13 residues. The CDR3 reads CASSFWAGYEQYF. The CDR3 nucleotides read TGTGCCAGCAGTTTCTGGGCCGGGTACGAGCAGTACTTC.

The rearrangement joins TRBV6-2 or TRBV6-3 to TRBJ1-6; 9 nucleotides align to TRBD1. In germline, CDR1 is MNHEY, CDR2 SVGEGT. The CDR3 consists of 13 residues. J lost 7 bases, V lost 10 bases, and 5 bases had no gene match. The CDR3 DNA reads as TGTGCCACACAGGGGGCTCGGAATTCACCCCTCCACTTT. Translated, it gives CATQGARNSPLHF.

Turning to this clonotype: Here the CDR3 omits its conserved ending phenylalanine or tryptophan, so a read error is the likely source. The DNA is omitted, as the CDR3 cannot be located on it reliably, and the CDR3 follows TCRdb's listing. V usage is TRBV5-1 and J usage is TRBJ2-7; the DNA was not compared with TRBD1, the D call given in the table. CDR1 and CDR2 from the germline V gene are SGHRS and YFSETQ. The CDR3 contains 8 residues when both ends are counted. CDR3 amino acids: CASSLGRT.

V is TRBV29-1 and J is TRBJ2-1; 11 nucleotides agree with TRBD2. The CDR3 is 13 residues long. V dropped 7 bases and J dropped 6; count of bases not matched to a gene: 5. Per germline, CDR1 SQVTM and CDR2 ANQGSEA. The CDR3 DNA is TGCAGCGCCTGGACTAGCGGGCGCAATGAGCAGTTCTTC. Translated: CSAWTSGRNEQFF.

This clonotype has at least ten counts. The V gene is TRBV6-2 or TRBV6-3, the J gene TRBJ2-3; D is undetermined. CDR3 length: 13 amino acids. V lost 6 bases, J lost 2 bases, and 9 bases lay in between. Germline V CDR1 and CDR2: MNHEY, SVGEGT. CDR3 region: CASSRIDTDTQYF. The CDR3 DNA follows: TGTGCCAGCAGCCGCATCGACACAGATACGCAGTATTTT.